This T cell receptor (beta chain) was identified during a study of cytomegalovirus exposure and HLA in healthy donors. Study conclusions and caveats: Beyond CMV serostatus, there was no information to go on about immune exposure.

Primers for the PCR totalled 60 Vbeta and 13 Jbeta. Measured with immunoSEQ multiplex PCR; TCRdb has only the in-frame clones, and not every one. This table holds about 69,000 clones, 68% found once. With respect to this clone: Its antigen remains unknown.

Among the donors, all were healthy bone marrow donors. Germline lookup yields CDR1 LGHNA and CDR2 YNFKEQ. This CDR3 contains 16 residues. Specimen: PBMCs. The source of this sequence is a woman aged 30 to 39 in good health and CMV-seronegative. V gene TRBV4-2 combines with J gene TRBJ2-5; 9 bases fit TRBD1. The J call may be mistaken, given a closer DNA end match to TRBJ2-7. For the CDR3, the DNA is TGTGCCAGCAGCCAAGATCTCGGGACAGGGTCCCACGAGCAGTACTTC. Translating it yields CASSQDLGTGSHEQYF.